The 28 T cell receptor beta chains reported below all come from one sample, sequenced in a study of shared clonotypes between healthy human individuals. Some clones are missing from TCRdb's copy, which holds only in-frame ones; the method was immunoSEQ multiplex PCR. The sample yields fewer than 650,000 clones, 76% seen once. Sequencing used PBMCs. These receptor sequences come from a woman aged 35 to 49 in good health. Some clones in this sample may be carry-over from other donors' samples.

On this clone itself: A much more abundant neighbour one base away suggests this may be a read error. The rearrangement uses TRBV28 and TRBJ1-2; D may be TRBD1 (5 bases). This CDR3 region has 15 residues. The germline CDR1 and CDR2 sequences are MDHEN and SYDVKM. The DNA of the CDR3 is TGTGCCAGCAGTTTAGTGAGGCAGGACATTTATGACTACACCTTC. Translation gives CASSLVRQDIYDYTF.

The V gene is TRBV18, the J gene TRBJ2-4, with 9 bases matching TRBD1. Germline V gene lookup returns CDR1 KGHSH and CDR2 LQKENI. J was trimmed by 0 bases and V by 8 bases; bases with no gene match: 5. The CDR3 extends over 15 amino acids. The CDR3 DNA reads TGTGCCAGCCGGGACAGGGAAGGAGCCAAAAACATTCAGTACTTC. This translates into CASRDREGAKNIQYF.

The sample holds one count of this clone. J is TRBJ2-3 and V is TRBV15; 7 bases match TRBD2. Losses at the gene ends were 4 bases for V and 0 bases for J; bases not matched to a gene: 4. The CDR3 covers 15 residues. From germline, CDR1 is LNHNV and CDR2 YYDKDF (reference sequence). The CDR3 DNA reads TGTGCCACCAGCACCAGAGCGGGGAGCACAGATACGCAGTATTTT. Translated, it gives CATSTRAGSTDTQYF.

The chain is built from TRBV7-8 and TRBJ2-2; TRBD1 matches at 10 bases. CDR1 and CDR2 from the germline V gene are SGHVS and FQNEAQ. The J segment lost 6 bases and the V segment lost 5 bases, leaving 12 bases of the junction unmatched. The CDR3 spans 17 residues. CDR3 DNA: TGTGCCAGCAGCAAACGACCCGGGACAGGGGAGTCCGGGGAGCTGTTTTTT. It codes for CASSKRPGTGESGELFF.

CDR3 sequence: CASSGQANQPQHF. CDR3 sequence (DNA): TGTGCCAGCAGTGGACAGGCGAATCAGCCCCAGCATTTT. The chain combines TRBV6-6 with TRBJ1-5; 7 positions match TRBD1. This CDR3 is 13 amino acids long. Per the germline V gene, CDR1 is MNHNY and CDR2 is SVGAGI (reference sequence). The ends lost 5 bases at V and 4 bases at J; junction bases unmatched: 2.

The V call is TRBV29-1, the J call TRBJ2-3, with 9 bases matching TRBD2. With V trimmed by 5 bases and J by 3 bases, 9 bases remained unmatched. From germline, CDR1 is SQVTM and CDR2 ANQGSEA. This CDR3 has 15 amino acids. The CDR3 nucleotides are TGCAGCGTTCTCGGCGGGAGGGCCGGGACAGATACGCAGTATTTT. The encoded protein is CSVLGGRAGTDTQYF.

The rearrangement links TRBV7-3 to TRBJ2-5, with no clear D. Germline loops: CDR1 SGHTA, CDR2 FQGTGA. The CDR3 length is 12 residues. V was pared by 5 bases and J by 0 bases, with 4 bases between. In nucleotides, the CDR3 is TGTGCCAGCAGCGCAAACCAAGAGACCCAGTACTTC. It yields the protein CASSANQETQYF.

The rearrangement links TRBV28 to TRBJ1-1, with a weak D call TRBD1 (6 bases). Germline V CDR1 and CDR2: MDHEN, SYDVKM. With 8 bases removed from V and 1 base from J, the gap between germline ends came to 17 bases. The CDR3 sequence is 15 residues long. The CDR3 DNA reads TGTGCCAGCCGAGGGCAGGGGTCTCAGAACACTGAAGCTTTCTTT. Residues: CASRGQGSQNTEAFF.

This clone was observed a single time. The CDR3 spells CASSFCRDREYNEQFF. The DNA for the CDR3 is TGTGCCAGCAGCTTCTGTAGGGACAGGGAATACAATGAGCAGTTCTTC. The genes are TRBV7-4 and TRBJ2-1; 9 nucleotides match TRBD1. This CDR3 has 16 residues. Per germline, CDR1 SGHVT and CDR2 SQSDAQ. J was trimmed by 4 bases and V by 3 bases; bases with no gene match: 7.

The chain carries TRBV19 and TRBJ2-2, with D possibly TRBD1 on 6 matching bases. CDR3 size: 18 residues. Trimming left V 5 bases short and J 1 base short, with 20 bases between. From germline, CDR1 is LNHDA and CDR2 SQIVND (reference sequence). In DNA form, the CDR3 reads TGTGCCAGTAGTGCCCGTGGGGGCAGGGTTCGGAACACCGGGGAGCTGTTTTTT. Protein product: CASSARGGRVRNTGELFF.

The chain uses TRBV9 and TRBJ2-2; D might be TRBD1 or TRBD2, each matching 5 bases. The V end was cut by 7 bases, the J end by 5 bases, with 9 bases between. Germline V gene lookup returns CDR1 SGDLS and CDR2 YYNGEE. This CDR3 comprises 12 residues. CDR3 sequence reads: CASGTPTGELFF. The CDR3 DNA reads TGTGCCAGCGGGACCCCAACCGGGGAGCTGTTTTTT.

This rearrangement joins TRBV4-1 to TRBJ2-3; D may be TRBD1 or TRBD2 (6 bases each). Trimming took off 3 bases at V and 1 base at J, with 17 bases between the two ends. CDR3 length: 17 residues. Germline V CDR1 and CDR2: MGHRA, YSYEKL. In DNA, the CDR3 is TGCGCCAGCAGCCATAGTATGGGGGGCTTTCGCACAGATACGCAGTATTTT. It codes for CASSHSMGGFRTDTQYF.

V and J are TRBV7-9 and TRBJ2-3; no definite D call. This CDR3 contains 14 residues. Germline V lookup: CDR1 SEHNR, CDR2 FQNEAQ (reference sequence). The V and J ends lost 5 bases and 4 bases respectively, with 13 bases between them. The CDR3 is CASSQRPSPDTQYF. CDR3 in DNA: TGTGCCAGCAGCCAACGACCATCCCCAGATACGCAGTATTTT.

The chain combines TRBV7-2 with TRBJ2-1; TRBD2 matches 8 bases. Germline CDR1 SGHTA, CDR2 FQGNSA. The J segment lost 0 bases and the V segment lost 5 bases, leaving 9 bases of the junction unmatched. This CDR3 is 17 amino acids long. The CDR3 region has the DNA TGTGCCAGCAGCCGACGGGTAGCGGGGTCCTCCTACAATGAGCAGTTCTTC. It encodes CASSRRVAGSSYNEQFF.

This clone was picked up one time. This probably arose from a read error, given a far larger clone one base away. No conserved phenylalanine or tryptophan ends this CDR3, so it is likely a read error. The CDR3: CASSPGRAWGYTS. In nucleotides, the CDR3 is TGTGCCAGCAGCCCGGGCAGGGCATGGGGCTACACCTCC. The rearrangement uses TRBV5-4 and TRBJ1-2; the D gene is possibly TRBD1 (5 bases). The V end was cut by 4 bases, the J end by 8 bases, with 15 bases between. The CDR3 consists of 13 residues. Germline CDR1 is SGHNT and CDR2 is YYREEE (reference sequence).

This clone has just a few counts. This chain uses TRBV4-2 with TRBJ2-7, with D possibly called TRBD1 or TRBD2 (5 bases each). This CDR3 contains 20 residues. CDR1 and CDR2 (germline): LGHNA, YNFKEQ. Trimming removed 0 bases at V and 3 bases at J, with 27 bases between. CDR3 coding DNA: TGTGCCAGCAGCCAAGATCTATCGGCAGGTCGTGGACTTAGGGGCTACGAGCAGTACTTC. Translating gives CASSQDLSAGRGLRGYEQYF.

This clone came up once. This chain joins TRBV29-1 and TRBJ2-1; D might be TRBD1 or TRBD2, each matching 5 bases. Looked up from germline, CDR1 is SQVTM and CDR2 is ANQGSEA. CDR3 length equals 11 residues. Trimming pared 3 bases from V and 6 bases from J, leaving 6 bases between. CDR3 loop: CSVERGNEQFF. CDR3 sequence (DNA): TGCAGCGTTGAGAGGGGCAATGAGCAGTTCTTC.

The V and J genes are TRBV11-3 and TRBJ2-1; D call uncertain. CDR3 length: 12 amino acids. V lost 4 bases and J lost 4, with 5 bases in between. Looked up from germline, CDR1 is SGHNT and CDR2 is YENEEA. The CDR3, as DNA: TGTGCCAGCAGCTCCGTATACAATGAGCAGTTCTTC. This encodes CASSSVYNEQFF. The full variable domain, rest sourced from reference TRBV11-3 and TRBJ2-1, is EAGVVQSPRYKIIEKKQPVAFWCNPISGHNTLYWYLQNLGQGPELLIRYENEEAVDDSQLPKDRFSAERLKGVDSTLKIQPAELGDSAVYLCASSSVYNEQFFGPGTRLTVL.

The chain links TRBV27 to TRBJ2-7; 10 positions match TRBD2. This CDR3 comprises 11 residues. The J segment lost 13 bases and the V segment lost 5 bases, leaving 5 bases of the junction unmatched. Germline loops: CDR1 MNHEY, CDR2 SMNVEV (reference sequence). CDR3: CASSGTSGNYF. The CDR3 nucleotides are TGTGCCAGCAGTGGAACTAGCGGGAACTACTTC.

This clone showed up just once. The chain couples TRBV7-7 to TRBJ2-7; possible D gene TRBD2, 6 bases. This CDR3 spans 15 amino acids. V lost 1 base and J 2 bases, leaving 12 bases between the germline ends. The germline V gene has CDR1 SSHAT and CDR2 FNYEAQ (reference sequence). The CDR3 DNA reads as TGTGCCAGCAGCTTAGGGGCGGGGAAAACCTACGAGCAGTACTTC. Its translation: CASSLGAGKTYEQYF.

J is TRBJ1-5 and V is TRBV15; TRBD1 is a possible D gene (6 bases). V lost 5 bases and J lost 4, with 15 bases in between. The CDR3 totals 15 residues. CDR1 and CDR2 from the germline V gene are LNHNV and YYDKDF (reference sequence). The CDR3 is CATSQGDTANQPQHF. In DNA, the CDR3 is TGTGCCACCAGCCAAGGGGACACCGCTAATCAGCCCCAGCATTTT.

The chain has TRBV11-3 and TRBJ2-2, with 13 nucleotides matching TRBD2. The CDR3 length is 19 residues. CDR1 and CDR2 (germline): SGHNT, YENEEA. V was clipped by 5 bases and J by 1 base; unmatched bases: 10. The CDR3 loop is CASSPGLAGAGMNTGELFF. Written as DNA, the CDR3 is TGTGCCAGCAGCCCCGGACTAGCGGGAGCGGGGATGAACACCGGGGAGCTGTTTTTT.

The chain carries TRBV5-1 and TRBJ2-3, with TRBD2 identical over 15 bases. CDR3 length: 19 amino acids. The ends lost 4 bases at V and 1 base at J; junction bases unmatched: 10. Germline assignment: CDR1 SGHRS and CDR2 YFSETQ. The CDR3 loop reads CASSPTRTSGRGRTDTQYF. CDR3 bases: TGCGCCAGCAGCCCAACCCGGACTAGCGGGAGGGGGCGCACAGATACGCAGTATTTT.

The chain links TRBV7-9 to TRBJ2-5; D might be TRBD2 (5 bases). CDR3 size: 14 residues. The V end lost 2 bases, the J end lost 6 bases, and 13 bases lay between the germline ends. Germline CDR1 is SEHNR and CDR2 is FQNEAQ (reference sequence). The CDR3 sequence is CASSLRASTKTQYF. The CDR3 bases are TGTGCCAGCAGCTTACGCGCTAGCACGAAGACCCAGTACTTC.

Here the CDR3 DNA reads TGTGCCAGCACCCCCGAGGGATATACCGGGGAGCTGTTTTTT. Translation: CASTPEGYTGELFF. The rearrangement joins TRBV7-3 to TRBJ2-2, with D perhaps matching TRBD2 (5 bases). V was shortened by 7 bases and J by 5 bases, with 14 bases between the two germline ends. This CDR3 contains 14 residues. CDR1 is SGHTA and CDR2 is FQGTGA in the germline V gene. The full variable domain, rest sourced from reference TRBV7-3 and TRBJ2-2, is GAGVSQTPSNKVTEKGKYVELRCDPISGHTALYWYRQSLGQGPEFLIYFQGTGAADDSGLPNDRFFAVRPEGSVSTLKIQRTERGDSAVYLCASTPEGYTGELFFGEGSRLTVL.

This clone was detected once. The V gene is TRBV30, the J gene TRBJ1-1; D perhaps matches TRBD1 (5 bases). The CDR3 loop spans 13 amino acids. Between the trimmed V and J ends, which lost 0 bases and 7 bases, there was a span of 12 bases. Germline CDR1 reads GTSNPN; CDR2 reads SVGIG (reference sequence). The chain's CDR3 is CAWSVSDGGEAFF. The CDR3 region has the DNA TGTGCCTGGAGTGTATCGGATGGGGGTGAAGCTTTCTTT.

The CDR3 bases are TGTGCCAGCCTTATTACAGGGGGCGGGGTCAACTATGGCTACACCTTC. Protein: CASLITGGGVNYGYTF. The V and J genes are TRBV28 and TRBJ1-2, with 9 bases that match TRBD1. V shed 8 bases and J 2 bases; nucleotides not matched to a gene: 12. The germline gives CDR1 MDHEN, CDR2 SYDVKM. The CDR3 runs to 16 residues.

This sequence joins TRBV4-1 and TRBJ2-1; TRBD2 matches at 10 bases. The CDR3 sequence is 18 residues long. Looked up from germline, CDR1 is MGHRA and CDR2 is YSYEKL. With 0 bases clipped from V and 2 bases from J, the junction kept 7 bases outside the gene matches. CDR3 sequence: CASSQDDAGTSAYNEQFF. DNA for the CDR3: TGCGCCAGCAGCCAAGACGACGCCGGGACTAGCGCCTACAATGAGCAGTTCTTC.